These 2 T cell receptor beta chains came from one sample sequenced in a study of blood T cells in healthy people across ages. Alongside a J-beta primer mix, a sample-barcoded 5' primer served in a second PCR lasting about 6 to 12 cycles. TCRdb itself ran the 5' RACE reads through MiXCR, one entry per CDR3 protein. This table has over a million distinct CDR3 sequences, 40% to 45% appearing once. Source material: blood. The source is a woman in her sixties in good health.

This clonotype was seen more than once but under ten times. This rearrangement joins TRBV5-1 to TRBJ2-5, with 8 bases lining up with TRBD1. Trimming removed 4 bases from V and 2 bases from J; junction bases left unmatched: 10. Germline V CDR1 and CDR2: SGHRS, YFSETQ. The CDR3 has 16 amino acids. The CDR3 nucleotides read TGCGCCAGCAGCACTGGACAGGGTCGTTTACAAGAGACCCAGTACTTC. Its protein product is CASSTGQGRLQETQYF.

This chain joins TRBV20-1 and TRBJ2-7, with 9 nucleotides matching TRBD2. J lost 3 bases, V lost 5 bases, and 14 bases had no gene match. There are 16 residues in the CDR3. CDR1 is DFQATT and CDR2 is SNEGSKA in the germline V gene (reference sequence). In nucleotides, the CDR3 is TGCAGTGCTGGAGGGGCGGGAGGGCCCCATGTCTACGAGCAGTACTTC. This codes for CSAGGAGGPHVYEQYF.